This T cell receptor beta chain was obtained from a study of control samples from healthy donors and cancer patients. Using immunoSEQ multiplex PCR, the repertoire was profiled, and TCRdb retains in-frame clones only, with some absent. The sample carries roughly 130,000 clones, around nine tenths recorded once. With V trimmed by 2 bases and J by 6 bases, 10 bases remained unmatched. The CDR3 runs 16 residues. Looked up from germline, CDR1 is MNHEY and CDR2 is SVGAGI. V gene TRBV6-5 combines with J gene TRBJ2-5; 9 positions match TRBD2. The sequence derives from a man between 18 and 29 years old in good health. The sequenced material came from blood. Written as DNA, the CDR3 is TGTGCCAGCAGTTACCGTGCAAGCGGGGGGTGGCAGACCCAGTACTTC. Translating gives CASSYRASGGWQTQYF.